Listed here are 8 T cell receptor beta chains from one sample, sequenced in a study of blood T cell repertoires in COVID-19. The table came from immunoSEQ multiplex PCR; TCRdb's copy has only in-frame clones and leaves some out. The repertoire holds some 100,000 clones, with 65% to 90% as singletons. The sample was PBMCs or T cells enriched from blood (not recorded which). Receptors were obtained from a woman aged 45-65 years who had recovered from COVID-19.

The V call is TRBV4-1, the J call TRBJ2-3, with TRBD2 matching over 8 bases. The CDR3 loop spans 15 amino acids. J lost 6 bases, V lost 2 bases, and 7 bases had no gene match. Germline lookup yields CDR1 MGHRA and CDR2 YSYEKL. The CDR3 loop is CASSQRTGGGDTQYF. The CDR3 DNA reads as TGCGCCAGCAGCCAACGCACTGGCGGGGGGGATACGCAGTATTTT.

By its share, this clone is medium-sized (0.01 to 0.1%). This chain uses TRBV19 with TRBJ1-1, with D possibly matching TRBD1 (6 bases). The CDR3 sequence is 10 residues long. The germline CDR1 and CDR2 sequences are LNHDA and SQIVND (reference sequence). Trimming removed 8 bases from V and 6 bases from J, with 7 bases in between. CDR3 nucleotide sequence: TGTGCCAGTGAGGGGGCTGAAGCTTTCTTT. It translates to CASEGAEAFF.

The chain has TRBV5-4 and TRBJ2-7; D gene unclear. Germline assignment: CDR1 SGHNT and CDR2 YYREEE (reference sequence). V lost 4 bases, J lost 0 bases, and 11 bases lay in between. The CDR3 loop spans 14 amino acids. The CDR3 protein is CASSRSVSSYEQYF. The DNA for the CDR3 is TGTGCCAGCAGCCGCTCCGTGAGCTCCTACGAGCAGTACTTC.

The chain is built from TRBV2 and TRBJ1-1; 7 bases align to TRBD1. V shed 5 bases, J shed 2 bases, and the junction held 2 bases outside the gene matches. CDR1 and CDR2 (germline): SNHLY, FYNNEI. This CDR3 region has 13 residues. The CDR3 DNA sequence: TGTGCCAGCAGTCGGGACAGAAACACTGAAGCTTTCTTT. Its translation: CASSRDRNTEAFF. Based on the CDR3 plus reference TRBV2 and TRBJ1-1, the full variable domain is EPEVTQTPSHQVTQMGQEVILRCVPISNHLYFYWYRQILGQKVEFLVSFYNNEISEKSEIFDDQFSVERPDGSNFTLKIRSTKLEDSAMYFCASSRDRNTEAFFGQGTRLTVV.

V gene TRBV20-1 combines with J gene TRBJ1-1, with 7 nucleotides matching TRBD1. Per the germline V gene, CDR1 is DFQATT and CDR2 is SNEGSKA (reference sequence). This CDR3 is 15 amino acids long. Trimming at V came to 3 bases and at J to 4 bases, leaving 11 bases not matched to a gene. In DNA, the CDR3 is TGCAGTGCTAGTATAGGGGGCGCAAGGGCCACTGAAGCTTTCTTT. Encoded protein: CSASIGGARATEAFF.

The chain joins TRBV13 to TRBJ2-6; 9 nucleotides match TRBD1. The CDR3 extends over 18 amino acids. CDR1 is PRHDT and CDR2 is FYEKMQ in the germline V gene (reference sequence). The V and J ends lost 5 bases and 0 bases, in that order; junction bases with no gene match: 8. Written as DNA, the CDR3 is TGTGCCAGCAGCACCGAGGGGGACAGGGTCTCTGGGGCCAACGTCCTGACTTTC. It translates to CASSTEGDRVSGANVLTF.

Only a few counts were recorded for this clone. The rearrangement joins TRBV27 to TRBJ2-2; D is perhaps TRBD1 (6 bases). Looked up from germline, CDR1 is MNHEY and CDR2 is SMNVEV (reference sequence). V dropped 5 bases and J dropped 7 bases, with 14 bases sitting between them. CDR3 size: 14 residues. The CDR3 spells CASSPRTVVGELFF. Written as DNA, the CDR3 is TGTGCCAGCAGTCCCCGGACAGTGGTCGGGGAGCTGTTTTTT.

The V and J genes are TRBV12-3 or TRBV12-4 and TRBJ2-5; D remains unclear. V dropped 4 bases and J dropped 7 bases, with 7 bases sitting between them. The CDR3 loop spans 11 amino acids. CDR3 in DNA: TGTGCCAGCAGTTCCCTCGGGACCCAGTACTTC. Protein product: CASSSLGTQYF.